This entry features one TCR beta chain sequence. Its matching antigen is unknown. CDR1 SGHVT and CDR2 SQSDAQ come from the germline V gene. The CDR3 runs to 16 residues. With 1 base clipped from V and 7 bases from J, the junction kept 8 bases outside the gene matches. TCRdb re-derived calls from the reads in MiXCR, one entry per CDR3 protein. Seen here are around 430,000 distinct CDR3 sequences, about 39% observed once, and the top ten hold around two fifths. The data were taken from a study of T cell repertoires in cytomegalovirus infection. Background on the study: Public TCR beta signatures indicated both CMV infection and matching HLA type. Study results and caveats: Dominating the ex vivo response were HLA-C-restricted CMV-specific TCR beta clonotypes.

V is TRBV7-4 and J is TRBJ2-1; 9 nucleotides agree with TRBD2. The clonotype originates from a human donor in good health (CMV status not recorded). Some clones in this sample may be carry-over from other donors' samples. The source was cultured PBMCs, collected from culture after CMV antigen stimulation. CDR3 DNA: TGTGCCAGCAGCTTAGATCGTAGCGGGAGCGAGAATGAGCAGTTCTTC. Its protein product is CASSLDRSGSENEQFF.